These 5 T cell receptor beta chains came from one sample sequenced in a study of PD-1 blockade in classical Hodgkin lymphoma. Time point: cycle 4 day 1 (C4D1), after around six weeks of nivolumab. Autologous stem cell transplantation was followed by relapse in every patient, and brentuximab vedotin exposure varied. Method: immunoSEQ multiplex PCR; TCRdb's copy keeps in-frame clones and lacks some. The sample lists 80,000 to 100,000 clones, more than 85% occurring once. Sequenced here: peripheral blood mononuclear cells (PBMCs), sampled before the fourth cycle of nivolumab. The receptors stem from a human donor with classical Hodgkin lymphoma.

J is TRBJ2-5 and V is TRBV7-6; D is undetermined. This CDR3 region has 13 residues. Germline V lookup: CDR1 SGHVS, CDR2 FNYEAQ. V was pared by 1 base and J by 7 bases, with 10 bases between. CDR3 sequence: CASSLGRIGTQYF. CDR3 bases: TGTGCCAGCAGCTTAGGCCGCATCGGGACCCAGTACTTC.

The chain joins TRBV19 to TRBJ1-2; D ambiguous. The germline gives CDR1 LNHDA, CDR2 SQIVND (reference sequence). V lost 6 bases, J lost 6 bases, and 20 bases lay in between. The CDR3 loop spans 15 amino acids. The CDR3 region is CASSDPTALRDGYTF. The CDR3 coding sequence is TGTGCCAGTAGCGATCCGACCGCGCTTCGGGATGGCTACACCTTC.

The CDR3 coding sequence is TGTGCCAGCAGGACCCCAGGGAGTAGCTCCTACAATGAGCAGTTCTTC. As protein: CASRTPGSSSYNEQFF. The chain links TRBV28 to TRBJ2-1; D possibly matches TRBD1 or TRBD2 (5 bases each). Germline CDR1 and CDR2: MDHEN and SYDVKM. This CDR3 comprises 16 residues. V lost 6 bases and J 0 bases, leaving 15 bases between the germline ends.

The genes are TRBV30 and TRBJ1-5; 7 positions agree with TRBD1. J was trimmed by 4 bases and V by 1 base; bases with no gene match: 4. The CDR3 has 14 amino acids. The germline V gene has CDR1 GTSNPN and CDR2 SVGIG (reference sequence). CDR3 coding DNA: TGTGCCTGGAGTGAGGGACAGTTGAATCAGCCCCAGCATTTT. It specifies CAWSEGQLNQPQHF.

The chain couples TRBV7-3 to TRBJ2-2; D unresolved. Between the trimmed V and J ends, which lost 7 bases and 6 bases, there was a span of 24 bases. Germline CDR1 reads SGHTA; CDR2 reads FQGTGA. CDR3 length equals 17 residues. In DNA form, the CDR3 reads TGTGCCAGCAATCTTTGGAAATGGAGATGTGAATCCGGGGAGCTGTTTTTT. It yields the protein CASNLWKWRCESGELFF. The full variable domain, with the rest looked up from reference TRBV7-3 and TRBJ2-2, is GAGVSQTPSNKVTEKGKYVELRCDPISGHTALYWYRQSLGQGPEFLIYFQGTGAADDSGLPNDRFFAVRPEGSVSTLKIQRTERGDSAVYLCASNLWKWRCESGELFFGEGSRLTVL.